This T cell receptor beta chain was sequenced for a study of CD8 T cells in Susac syndrome. On the study more broadly: Of the sequenced Susac syndrome patients, six had active disease and about 8 were in remission.

RNA totalling about 0.45 to 1 ug underwent reverse transcription with random hexamers. Across 54 Vbeta and 13 Jbeta, TCR beta CDR3 was amplified with immunoSEQ multiplex PCR. One entry per CDR3 protein results from TCRdb running MiXCR on the immunoSEQ multiplex PCR reads. The data contain about 210,000 distinct CDR3 sequences, less than 95% of them seen just once; the ten biggest clones take up 0.15% to 0.2%. All included Susac syndrome patients satisfied recently defined diagnostic criteria for definite or probable disease. Negative isolation yielded CD4+ and CD8+ T cells, and FACS enriched TEMRA cells. This CDR3 comprises 16 residues. The V gene lost 5 bases and the J gene lost 3 bases, with 20 bases spanning the gap. Per germline, CDR1 MDHEN and CDR2 SYDVKM.

Sequencing used CD4+ T cells from PBMCs. This sequence originates from a human donor with Susac syndrome. The rearrangement uses TRBV28 and TRBJ2-7; D may be TRBD1 (6 bases). The CDR3 sequence: CASSTRKGEKSYEQYF. CDR3 nucleotide sequence: TGTGCCAGCAGTACCCGCAAGGGGGAGAAAAGCTACGAGCAGTACTTC.